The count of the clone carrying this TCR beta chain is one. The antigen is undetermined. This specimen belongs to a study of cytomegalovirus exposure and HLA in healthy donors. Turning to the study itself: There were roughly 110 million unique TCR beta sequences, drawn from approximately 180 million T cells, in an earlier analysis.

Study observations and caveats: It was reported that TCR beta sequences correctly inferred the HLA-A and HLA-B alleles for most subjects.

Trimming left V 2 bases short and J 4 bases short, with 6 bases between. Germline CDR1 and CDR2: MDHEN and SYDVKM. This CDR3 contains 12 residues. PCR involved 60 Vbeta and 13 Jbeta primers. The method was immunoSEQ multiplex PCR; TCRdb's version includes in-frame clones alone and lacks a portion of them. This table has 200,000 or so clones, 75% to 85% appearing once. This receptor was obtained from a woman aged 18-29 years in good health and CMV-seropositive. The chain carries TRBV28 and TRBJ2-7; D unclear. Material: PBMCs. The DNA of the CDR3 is TGTGCCAGCAGTTTAACCGGGTACGAGCAGTACTTC. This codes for CASSLTGYEQYF.